These 13 T cell receptor beta chains were sequenced from one sample in a study of glioma-infiltrating T cells after dendritic cell vaccination. Time point reported: after dendritic cell vaccination, including at tumor progression/relapse. The protocol was immunoSEQ multiplex PCR, while the TCRdb copy is restricted to in-frame clones and leaves out a portion. The sample records around 87,000 clones, about four fifths being singletons. The specimen was blood, collected after dendritic cell vaccination. Receptors were obtained from a human donor with glioblastoma.

The V gene is TRBV5-1, the J gene TRBJ1-1; 12 nucleotides match TRBD1. This CDR3 has 16 residues. CDR1 is SGHRS and CDR2 is YFSETQ in the germline V gene. J gave up 3 bases and V 4 bases, and 7 bases lay outside the gene matches. The CDR3 nucleotides read TGCGCCAGCAGCCCGGGGACAGGGGGCGGGTACACTGAAGCTTTCTTT. Its protein product is CASSPGTGGGYTEAFF. Using reference TRBV5-1 and TRBJ1-1 for the parts outside the CDR3, the full variable domain is KAGVTQTPRYLIKTRGQQVTLSCSPISGHRSVSWYQQTPGQGLQFLFEYFSETQRNKGNFPGRFSGRQFSNSRSEMNVSTLELGDSALYLCASSPGTGGGYTEAFFGQGTRLTVV.

The chain recombines TRBV10-3 with TRBJ1-2; 9 nucleotides line up with TRBD1. The J segment lost 4 bases and the V segment lost 0 bases, leaving 6 bases of the junction unmatched. CDR1 and CDR2 from the germline V gene are ENHRY and SYGVKD. This CDR3 spans 16 amino acids. As DNA, the CDR3 is TGTGCCATCAGTGAGTCAGATAGGACAGGGGCCTATGGCTACACCTTC. Amino acid sequence: CAISESDRTGAYGYTF.

In this sample, this clone turned up once. A far larger clone lies a single base away; this is likely a read error. This chain joins TRBV9 and TRBJ1-2; 7 bases are shared with TRBD1. This CDR3 region has 13 residues. The germline gives CDR1 SGDLS, CDR2 YYNGEE. Trimming at V came to 4 bases and at J to 4 bases, leaving 4 bases not matched to a gene. The CDR3 region is CASSRGQSYGYTF. The CDR3 nucleotides are TGTGCCAGCAGCCGGGGACAGTCCTATGGCTACACCTTC.

The chain recombines TRBV25-1 with TRBJ1-3; maybe TRBD1 (6 bases). The CDR3 runs 15 residues. Germline lookup yields CDR1 MGHDK and CDR2 SYGVNS. V shed 3 bases and J shed 2 bases, with 11 bases lying between them. The CDR3 bases are TGTGCCAGCAGTGATCCTCACAGGGCTGGAAACACCATATATTTT. This codes for CASSDPHRAGNTIYF.

This chain links TRBV5-1 with TRBJ2-5; D perhaps matches TRBD1 (5 bases). The V and J ends lost 4 bases and 5 bases respectively, with 15 bases between them. The V gene's germline CDR1 is SGHRS and CDR2 YFSETQ. The CDR3 is 14 residues long. The CDR3 spells CASSLEPKGETQYF. The DNA for the CDR3 is TGCGCCAGCAGCCTGGAGCCTAAGGGGGAGACCCAGTACTTC.

The rearrangement joins TRBV5-1 to TRBJ2-7; 8 bases line up with TRBD1. Unmatched junction bases numbered 6, after V lost 3 bases and J lost 1 base. Germline V gives CDR1 SGHRS, CDR2 YFSETQ. This CDR3 comprises 15 residues. CDR3 in amino acids: CASSSRGPLSYEQYF. In nucleotides, the CDR3 is TGCGCCAGCAGCTCCAGGGGGCCGTTGTCCTACGAGCAGTACTTC.

The chain employs TRBV6-5 and TRBJ2-5; 8 positions agree with TRBD1. The germline CDR1 and CDR2 sequences are MNHEY and SVGAGI. Trimming cost V 6 bases and J 4 bases; bases outside gene matches: 4. The CDR3 is made up of 13 amino acids. The CDR3 sequence is CASSPDRAETQYF. The CDR3 DNA sequence: TGTGCCAGCAGCCCGGACAGGGCAGAGACCCAGTACTTC.

The chain uses TRBV4-3 and TRBJ2-3, with 8 bases that match TRBD2. The V gene's germline CDR1 is LGHNA and CDR2 YSLEER. With V trimmed by 1 base and J by 2 bases, 8 bases remained unmatched. The CDR3 is 17 amino acids. The CDR3 loop is CASSQVLSGELTDTQYF. The CDR3 region has the DNA TGCGCCAGCAGCCAAGTTCTTAGCGGGGAGCTCACAGATACGCAGTATTTT.

CDR3: CASSRVQGIRGYGYTF. In DNA form, the CDR3 reads TGTGCCAGCAGCCGTGTTCAGGGGATCCGAGGCTATGGCTACACCTTC. The V call is TRBV7-9, the J call TRBJ1-2, with a weak D call TRBD1 (6 bases). V shed 5 bases and J shed 4 bases, with 20 bases lying between them. Germline V lookup: CDR1 SEHNR, CDR2 FQNEAQ (reference sequence). The CDR3 runs to 16 residues.

The chain recombines TRBV19 with TRBJ1-1; no firm D call. This CDR3 spans 14 amino acids. Looked up from germline, CDR1 is LNHDA and CDR2 is SQIVND (reference sequence). V was shortened by 6 bases and J by 7 bases, with 18 bases between the two germline ends. The CDR3 spells CASRRTGSAGEAFF. CDR3 nucleotide sequence: TGTGCCAGTAGGCGAACCGGGAGCGCGGGTGAAGCTTTCTTT.

The chain combines TRBV5-6 with TRBJ1-5, with D possibly being TRBD1 (5 bases). The germline V and J ends were trimmed by 4 bases and 2 bases, with 16 bases remaining between them. Germline V lookup: CDR1 SGHDT, CDR2 YYEEEE. CDR3 size: 16 residues. The chain's CDR3 is CASSVRGEIGNQPQHF. CDR3 DNA sequence: TGTGCCAGCAGCGTGCGGGGGGAGATCGGCAATCAGCCCCAGCATTTT.

V usage is TRBV19 and J usage is TRBJ1-4, with D perhaps matching TRBD1 (5 bases). The CDR3 is 15 residues long. CDR1 is LNHDA, CDR2 SQIVND, per germline (reference sequence). Trimming removed 3 bases at V and 0 bases at J, with 8 bases between. The CDR3 protein is CASSIRTTTNEKLFF. CDR3 DNA sequence: TGTGCCAGTAGTATTAGGACAACAACTAATGAAAAACTGTTTTTT.

The chain uses TRBV5-5 and TRBJ2-4; 7 positions agree with TRBD1. Trimming cost V 0 bases and J 13 bases; bases outside gene matches: 1. The CDR3 totals 11 residues. CDR1 is SGHKS, CDR2 YYEKEE, per germline (reference sequence). Here the CDR3 reads CASSLAGQQYF. CDR3 DNA sequence: TGTGCCAGCAGCTTGGCGGGACAGCAGTACTTC.